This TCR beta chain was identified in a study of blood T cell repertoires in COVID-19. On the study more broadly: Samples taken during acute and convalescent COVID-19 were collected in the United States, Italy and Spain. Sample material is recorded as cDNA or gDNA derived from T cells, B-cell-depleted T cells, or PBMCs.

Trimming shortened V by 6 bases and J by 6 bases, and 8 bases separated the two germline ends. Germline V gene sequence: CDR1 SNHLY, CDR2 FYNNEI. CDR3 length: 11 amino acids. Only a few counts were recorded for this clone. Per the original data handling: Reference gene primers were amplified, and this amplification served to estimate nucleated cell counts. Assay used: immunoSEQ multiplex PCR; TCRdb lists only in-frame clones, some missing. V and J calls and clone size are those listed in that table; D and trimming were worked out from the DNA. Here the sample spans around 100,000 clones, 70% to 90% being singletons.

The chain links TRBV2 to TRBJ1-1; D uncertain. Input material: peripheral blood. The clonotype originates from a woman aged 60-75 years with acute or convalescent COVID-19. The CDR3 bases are TGTGCCAGCAGCCCCGGAGCTGAAGCTTTCTTT. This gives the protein CASSPGAEAFF.